Below, 15 T cell receptor beta chains from the same sample are listed, as sequenced in a study of shared clonotypes between healthy human individuals (dated by TCRdb to the early 2020s). The library was produced with the immunoSEQ multiplex PCR assay. Held by TCRdb, this immuneACCESS table contains in-frame sequences only and omits some clones. Under half of the omission traces to an unresolved V gene where checked; the cause of the rest is unknown. For this sample the table gives around 990,000 clones, of which roughly 80% were detected only once. The ten largest clones capture 0.85% to 1% of the sample. Sequencing was done on a sample of memory CD4+ T cells from PBMCs. In the paper's terms, the cell subset or site label means: CD45RA-negative fraction. Receptor source: a man between 18 and 35 years old in good health. Some clones in this sample may be carry-over from other donors' samples.

CDR3 sequence reads: CASRPTSGANVLTF. CDR3 in DNA: TGTGCCAGCAGGCCGACCTCTGGGGCCAACGTCCTGACTTTC. The V call is TRBV6-6, the J call TRBJ2-6; D gene unclear. Germline V gene lookup returns CDR1 MNHNY and CDR2 SVGAGI (reference sequence). Trimming removed 6 bases from V and 0 bases from J, with 6 bases in between. The CDR3 spans 14 residues.

V is TRBV2 and J is TRBJ2-3, with D maybe TRBD1 (5 bases). Per germline, CDR1 SNHLY and CDR2 FYNNEI. Trimming took 3 bases from V and 8 from J, leaving 12 bases between them. The CDR3 covers 13 residues. CDR3 bases: TGTGCCAGCAGTGACCAGGACATTGTTACGCAGTATTTT. This gives the protein CASSDQDIVTQYF.

In its sample, this clone was seen once. The rearrangement links TRBV6-1 to TRBJ2-7, with 11 bases identical to TRBD2. CDR1 is MNHNS, CDR2 SASEGT, per germline. The CDR3 sequence is 16 residues long. Germline trimming cut 0 bases from V and 2 bases from J; bases unmatched to any gene: 3. In DNA, the CDR3 is TGTGCCAGCAGTGAAGCGACTAGCGGGGCCACCTACGAGCAGTACTTC. Translation: CASSEATSGATYEQYF.

The genes are TRBV28 and TRBJ2-7, with no clear D. V was shortened by 7 bases and J by 6 bases, with 13 bases between the two germline ends. Germline assignment: CDR1 MDHEN and CDR2 SYDVKM. The CDR3 covers 12 residues. The CDR3 DNA is TGTGCCAGCATGATGCAGGTGGGCGAGCAGTACTTC. Residues: CASMMQVGEQYF.

The chain employs TRBV4-3 and TRBJ2-3; possible D gene TRBD2, 6 bases. The CDR3 consists of 17 residues. Germline CDR1 LGHNA, CDR2 YSLEER. Between the trimmed V and J ends, which lost 4 bases and 2 bases, there was a span of 19 bases. In DNA form, the CDR3 reads TGCGCCAGCAGCCCTCAAGGAGGGTATCCGTTCACAGATACGCAGTATTTT. Translating gives CASSPQGGYPFTDTQYF.

The chain recombines TRBV5-1 with TRBJ2-1; D tentatively reads TRBD1 or TRBD2 (5 bases each). Germline CDR1 is SGHRS and CDR2 is YFSETQ. This CDR3 spans 12 amino acids. The V and J ends lost 2 bases and 9 bases respectively, with 9 bases between them. CDR3 DNA: TGCGCCAGCAGCTTAAAGGGGAGTGAGCAGTTCTTC. Amino acid sequence: CASSLKGSEQFF.

The chain employs TRBV15 and TRBJ1-5; D may be TRBD1 (5 bases). Germline CDR1 and CDR2: LNHNV and YYDKDF (reference sequence). This CDR3 is built from 16 residues. V dropped 6 bases and J dropped 2 bases, with 17 bases sitting between them. For the CDR3, the DNA is TGTGCCACCAGTAAGGGGTTTTTAACGGGCAATCAGCCCCAGCATTTT. This codes for CATSKGFLTGNQPQHF.

J is TRBJ2-7 and V is TRBV11-2; 10 nucleotides agree with TRBD2. The CDR3 covers 15 residues. The germline gives CDR1 SGHAT, CDR2 FQNNGV. Trimming took 1 base from V and 7 from J; bases not matched to a gene: 7. CDR3: CASSLAPSGSREQYF. For the CDR3, the DNA is TGTGCCAGCAGCTTAGCCCCTAGCGGGAGCCGAGAGCAGTACTTC.

The genes are TRBV28 and TRBJ2-7; TRBD2 aligns across 8 bases. V gave up 3 bases and J gave up 4 bases; unmatched junction bases: 11. CDR3 length: 16 residues. The germline V gene encodes CDR1 MDHEN and CDR2 SYDVKM. The CDR3 protein is CASSFFGSGIGYEQYF. CDR3 bases: TGTGCCAGCAGTTTTTTTGGTAGCGGGATCGGGTACGAGCAGTACTTC. The full variable domain, with the rest looked up from reference TRBV28 and TRBJ2-7, is DVKVTQSSRYLVKRTGEKVFLECVQDMDHENMFWYRQDPGLGLRLIYFSYDVKMKEKGDIPEGYSVSREKKERFSLILESASTNQTSMYLCASSFFGSGIGYEQYFGPGTRLTVT.

J is TRBJ1-5 and V is TRBV10-3; D remains unclear. Per germline, CDR1 ENHRY and CDR2 SYGVKD. The CDR3 covers 14 residues. The ends were cut back, 4 bases at V and 11 bases at J, with 18 bases in the middle. CDR3 amino acids: CAISVSPMEVTQHF. In DNA form, the CDR3 reads TGTGCCATCAGTGTCAGCCCCATGGAGGTAACCCAGCATTTT.

This clone appeared a few times. This chain uses TRBV7-3 with TRBJ2-7, with D tentatively TRBD1 or TRBD2 (5 bases each). This CDR3 region has 15 residues. Germline CDR1 reads SGHTA; CDR2 reads FQGTGA. V gave up 5 bases and J gave up 0 bases, with 14 bases separating them. CDR3 protein: CASSTLPGTSYEQYF. CDR3 bases: TGTGCCAGCAGCACGCTTCCCGGGACCTCCTACGAGCAGTACTTC. Filled out from reference TRBV7-3 and TRBJ2-7, the complete variable domain reads GAGVSQTPSNKVTEKGKYVELRCDPISGHTALYWYRQSLGQGPEFLIYFQGTGAADDSGLPNDRFFAVRPEGSVSTLKIQRTERGDSAVYLCASSTLPGTSYEQYFGPGTRLTVT.

This clone was counted once. The chain links TRBV2 to TRBJ1-3; a weak D match, TRBD1 (5 bases). Trimming removed 4 bases at V and 4 bases at J, with 8 bases between. Germline V lookup: CDR1 SNHLY, CDR2 FYNNEI. CDR3 length equals 13 residues. The CDR3 sequence: CASSGDSGNTIYF. For the CDR3, the DNA is TGTGCCAGCAGTGGGGACTCCGGAAACACCATATATTTT.

The V gene is TRBV29-1, the J gene TRBJ1-1; D remains unclear. The CDR3 sequence is 13 residues long. CDR1 is SQVTM, CDR2 ANQGSEA, per germline. The V gene lost 6 bases and the J gene lost 2 bases, with 13 bases spanning the gap. Here the CDR3 DNA reads TGCAGCGTCGAGACTACACTTAACACTGAAGCTTTCTTT. Amino acids: CSVETTLNTEAFF.

The gene calls are TRBV19 and TRBJ1-3; TRBD1 is a possible D gene (5 bases). V lost 5 bases to trimming and J lost 8 bases, with 13 bases between them. The CDR3 is made up of 13 amino acids. Germline CDR1 is LNHDA and CDR2 is SQIVND (reference sequence). This chain's CDR3 is CASSPGASDTIYF. As DNA, the CDR3 is TGTGCCAGTAGTCCCGGGGCCTCGGACACCATATATTTT.

The sample holds a few counts of this clone. The gene calls are TRBV30 and TRBJ1-1; 7 bases match TRBD1. This CDR3 has 14 residues. J was trimmed by 4 bases and V by 3 bases; bases with no gene match: 8. Germline CDR1 reads GTSNPN; CDR2 reads SVGIG (reference sequence). The CDR3 loop is CAWRVAGGGTEAFF. The CDR3 DNA reads as TGTGCCTGGAGGGTCGCAGGGGGAGGCACTGAAGCTTTCTTT.